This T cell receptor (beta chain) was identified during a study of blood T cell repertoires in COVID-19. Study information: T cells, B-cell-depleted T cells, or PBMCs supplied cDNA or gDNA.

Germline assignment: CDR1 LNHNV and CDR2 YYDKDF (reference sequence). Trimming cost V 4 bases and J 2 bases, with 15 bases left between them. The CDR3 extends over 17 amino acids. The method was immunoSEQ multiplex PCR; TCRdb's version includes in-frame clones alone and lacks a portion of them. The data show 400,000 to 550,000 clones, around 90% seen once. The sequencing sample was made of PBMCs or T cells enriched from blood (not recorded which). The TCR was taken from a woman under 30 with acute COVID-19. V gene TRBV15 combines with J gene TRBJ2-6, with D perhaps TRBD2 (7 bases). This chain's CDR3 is CATSNPSGGAGANVLTF. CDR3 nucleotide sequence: TGTGCCACCAGCAACCCATCGGGGGGCGCTGGGGCCAACGTCCTGACTTTC.